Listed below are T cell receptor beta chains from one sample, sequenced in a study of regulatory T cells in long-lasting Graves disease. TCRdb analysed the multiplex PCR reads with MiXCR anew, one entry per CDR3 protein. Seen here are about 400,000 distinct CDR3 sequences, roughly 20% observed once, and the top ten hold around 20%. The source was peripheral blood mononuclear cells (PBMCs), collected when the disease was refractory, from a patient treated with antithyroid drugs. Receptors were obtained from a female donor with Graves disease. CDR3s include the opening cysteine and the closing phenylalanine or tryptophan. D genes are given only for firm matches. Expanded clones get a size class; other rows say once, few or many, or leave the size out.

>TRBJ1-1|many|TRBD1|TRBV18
CASSLQGMNTEAFF
TGTGCCAGCAGCTTACAGGGGATGAACACTGAAGCTTTCTTT
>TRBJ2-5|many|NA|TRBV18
CASSPTLGETQYF
TGTGCCAGCTCCCCCACACTGGGAGAGACCCAGTACTTC
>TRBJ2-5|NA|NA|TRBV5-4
CAGSSSGPKETQYF
TGTGCCGGCAGCTCTTCGGGACCCAAAGAGACCCAGTACTTC
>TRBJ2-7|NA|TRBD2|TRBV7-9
CASSPGLAGVWEQYF
TGTGCCAGCAGCCCTGGTCTAGCGGGAGTTTGGGAGCAGTACTTC
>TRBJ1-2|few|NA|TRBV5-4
CASSLIESNYGYTF
TGTGCCAGCAGCTTAATCGAAAGTAACTATGGCTACACCTTC
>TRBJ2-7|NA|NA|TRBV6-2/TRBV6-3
CASSYTRTVDYEQYF
TGTGCCAGCAGTTACACACGGACAGTTGACTACGAGCAGTACTTC
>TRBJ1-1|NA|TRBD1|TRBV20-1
CSAEQGRGNTEAFF
TGCAGTGCGGAACAGGGGCGCGGGAACACTGAAGCTTTCTTT
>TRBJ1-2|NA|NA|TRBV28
CASSFSGSVSYGYTF
TGTGCCAGCAGTTTCTCAGGGTCAGTCTCCTATGGCTACACCTTC
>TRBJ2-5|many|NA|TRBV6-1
CASTRDPQETQYF
TGTGCCAGCACTAGGGACCCCCAAGAGACCCAGTACTTC
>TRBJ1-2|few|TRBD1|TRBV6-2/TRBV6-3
CASSYLRTGESGYGYTF
TGTGCCAGCAGTTACTTGCGGACAGGGGAAAGTGGCTATGGCTACACCTTC
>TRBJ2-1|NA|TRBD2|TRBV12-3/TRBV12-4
CASSLSSGGGGEQFF
TGTGCCAGCAGTTTATCTAGCGGGGGGGGCGGGGAGCAGTTCTTC
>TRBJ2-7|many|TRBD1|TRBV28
CASTPRWQGENEQYF
TGTGCCAGCACCCCGCGTTGGCAGGGGGAAAACGAGCAGTACTTC
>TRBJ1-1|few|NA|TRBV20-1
CSARDVLTGRPEAFF
TGCAGTGCTAGAGATGTCCTCACGGGGCGACCTGAAGCTTTCTTT
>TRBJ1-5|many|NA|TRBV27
CASSPRARVDQPQHF
TGTGCCAGCAGTCCCCGCGCCCGGGTGGATCAGCCCCAGCATTTT
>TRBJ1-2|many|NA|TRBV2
CASSENEHSHYGYTF
TGTGCCAGCAGTGAGAATGAACACTCTCACTATGGCTACACCTTC
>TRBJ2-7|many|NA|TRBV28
CASRSQVTGRNEQYF
TGTGCCAGCAGATCACAGGTGACGGGTAGGAACGAGCAGTACTTC
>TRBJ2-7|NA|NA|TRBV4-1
CASSQDQVPLNEQYF
TGCGCCAGCAGCCAAGATCAGGTCCCTTTAAACGAGCAGTACTTC
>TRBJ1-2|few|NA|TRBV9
CASSGRSEGYTF
TGTGCCAGCAGCGGCCGATCAGAAGGCTACACCTTC
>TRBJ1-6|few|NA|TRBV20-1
CSARVPPSSYNSPLHF
TGCAGTGCTAGAGTCCCGCCGAGCTCCTATAATTCACCCCTCCACTTT
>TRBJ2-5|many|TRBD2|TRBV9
CASSAQAGEETQYF
TGTGCCAGCAGCGCCCAAGCGGGAGAAGAGACCCAGTACTTC
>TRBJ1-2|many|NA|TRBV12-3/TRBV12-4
CASGYGTSYGYTF
TGTGCCAGCGGGTACGGGACAAGCTATGGCTACACCTTC
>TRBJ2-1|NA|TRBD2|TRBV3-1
CASSQDQTSGILGNEQFF
TGTGCCAGCAGCCAAGATCAAACTAGCGGGATTTTAGGAAATGAGCAGTTCTTC
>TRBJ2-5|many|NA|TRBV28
CASSLIAGRETQYF
TGTGCCAGCAGTTTAATCGCGGGACGGGAGACCCAGTACTTC
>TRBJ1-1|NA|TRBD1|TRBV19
CASAMRGPTEAFF
TGTGCCAGCGCGATGAGGGGGCCCACTGAAGCTTTCTTT
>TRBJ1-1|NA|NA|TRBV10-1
CASSETPGATEAFF
TGCGCCAGCAGTGAGACTCCAGGTGCCACTGAAGCTTTCTTT
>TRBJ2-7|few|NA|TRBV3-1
CASSQGTASYEQYF
TGTGCCAGCAGCCAAGGGACAGCCTCCTACGAGCAGTACTTC